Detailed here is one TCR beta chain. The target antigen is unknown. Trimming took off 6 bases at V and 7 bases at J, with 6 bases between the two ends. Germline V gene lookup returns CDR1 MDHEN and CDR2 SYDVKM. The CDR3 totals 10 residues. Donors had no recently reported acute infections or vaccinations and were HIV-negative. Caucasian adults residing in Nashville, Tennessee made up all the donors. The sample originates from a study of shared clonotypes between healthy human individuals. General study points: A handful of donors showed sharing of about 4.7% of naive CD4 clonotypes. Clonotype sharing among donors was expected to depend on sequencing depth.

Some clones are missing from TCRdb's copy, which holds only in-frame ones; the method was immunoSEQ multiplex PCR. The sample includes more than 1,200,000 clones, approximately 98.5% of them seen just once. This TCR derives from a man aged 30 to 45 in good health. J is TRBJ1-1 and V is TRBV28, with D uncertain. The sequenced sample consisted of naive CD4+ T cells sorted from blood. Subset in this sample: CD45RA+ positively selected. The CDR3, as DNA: TGTGCCAGCAGCCACATTGAAGCTTTCTTT. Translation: CASSHIEAFF. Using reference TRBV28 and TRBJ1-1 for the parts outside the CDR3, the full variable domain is DVKVTQSSRYLVKRTGEKVFLECVQDMDHENMFWYRQDPGLGLRLIYFSYDVKMKEKGDIPEGYSVSREKKERFSLILESASTNQTSMYLCASSHIEAFFGQGTRLTVV.